The TCR beta chain described here comes from a study of monozygotic twins with cystic fibrosis. Looking at the study overall: Roughly 2.8 micrograms of fragmented DNA underwent about 16 PCR cycles for library preparation.

Sequenced by immunoSEQ multiplex PCR; TCRdb stores in-frame clones only, minus some. The data show approximately 21,000 clones, around 87% seen once. Germline V gene sequence: CDR1 MNHNS, CDR2 SASEGT. The length of the CDR3 is 12 residues. The germline V and J ends were trimmed by 0 bases and 8 bases, with 4 bases remaining between them. The J gene is TRBJ1-4, the V gene TRBV6-1, with D unclear. The sequencing sample was made of blood. This clonotype was sampled from a woman between 25 and 40 years old with cystic fibrosis. The CDR3 region has the DNA TGTGCCAGCAGTGAAGCGGAGGAAAAACTGTTTTTT. Protein sequence: CASSEAEEKLFF.